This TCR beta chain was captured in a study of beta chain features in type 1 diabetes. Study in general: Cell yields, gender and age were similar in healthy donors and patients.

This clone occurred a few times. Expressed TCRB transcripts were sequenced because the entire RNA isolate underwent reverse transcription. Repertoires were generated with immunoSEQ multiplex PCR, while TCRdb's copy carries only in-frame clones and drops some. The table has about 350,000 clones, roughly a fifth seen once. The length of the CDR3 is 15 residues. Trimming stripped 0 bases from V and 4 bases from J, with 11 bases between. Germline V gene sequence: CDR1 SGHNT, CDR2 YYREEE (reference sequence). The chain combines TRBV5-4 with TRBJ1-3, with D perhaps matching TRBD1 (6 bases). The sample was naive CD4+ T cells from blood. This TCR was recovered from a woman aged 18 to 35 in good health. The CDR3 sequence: CASSLDGGGGNTIYF. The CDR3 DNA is TGTGCCAGCAGCTTGGATGGGGGCGGAGGAAACACCATATATTTT.